This T cell receptor beta chain was recovered during a study of control samples from healthy donors and cancer patients. The CDR3 extends over 14 amino acids. V was trimmed by 8 bases and J by 5 bases, leaving 16 bases between them. The germline CDR1 and CDR2 sequences are MNHEY and SVGAGI. TCRdb keeps only in-frame clones here, not all; method: immunoSEQ multiplex PCR. The table records about 70,000 clones, roughly 93% of them present only once. Sequenced sample: blood. The sequence derives from a woman in her thirties in good health. The chain couples TRBV6-5 to TRBJ2-1, with D uncertain. The CDR3, as DNA: TGTGCCAGCGCTCCGAGACTCCCAAACAATGAGCAGTTCTTC. The encoded protein is CASAPRLPNNEQFF.